The clone carrying this T cell receptor beta chain came up a few times. The germline V gene has CDR1 SGHNT and CDR2 YYREEE (reference sequence). This CDR3 spans 17 amino acids. Losses at the gene ends were 4 bases for V and 2 bases for J; bases not matched to a gene: 9. Profiled with immunoSEQ multiplex PCR; TCRdb holds only in-frame clones, not every one. The data contain some 56,000 clones, 80% to 90% of them singletons. The data originate from a study of blood T cell repertoires in COVID-19. Overall study context: COVID-19 samples from acute and convalescent phases originated in the United States, Italy and Spain.

The chain combines TRBV5-4 with TRBJ2-2; 9 bases fit TRBD1. This receptor was obtained from a woman of 80 years or more with acute or convalescent COVID-19. The sequencing sample was made of peripheral blood. CDR3 sequence reads: CASSPLGQGSNTGELFF. Here the CDR3 DNA reads TGTGCCAGCAGCCCGCTAGGACAGGGGTCTAACACCGGGGAGCTGTTTTTT.